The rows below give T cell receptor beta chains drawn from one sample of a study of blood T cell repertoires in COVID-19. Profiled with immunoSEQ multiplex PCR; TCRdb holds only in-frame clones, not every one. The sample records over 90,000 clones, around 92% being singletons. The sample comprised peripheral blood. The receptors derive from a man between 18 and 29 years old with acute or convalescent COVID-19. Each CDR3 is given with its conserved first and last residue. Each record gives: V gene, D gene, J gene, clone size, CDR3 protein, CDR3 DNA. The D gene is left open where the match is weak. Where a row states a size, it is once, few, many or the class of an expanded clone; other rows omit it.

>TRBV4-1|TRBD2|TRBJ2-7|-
CASSLGRAKYEQYF
TGCGCCAGCAGCCTCGGGAGGGCGAAATACGAGCAGTACTTC
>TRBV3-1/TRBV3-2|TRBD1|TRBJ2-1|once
CASSPGTGVYNEQFF
TGTGCCAGCAGCCCTGGGACAGGGGTCTACAATGAGCAGTTCTTC
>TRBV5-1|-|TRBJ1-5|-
CASSLDAGSQPQHF
TGCGCCAGCAGCTTGGATGCAGGGTCTCAGCCCCAGCATTTT
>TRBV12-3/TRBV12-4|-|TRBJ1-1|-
CASSFGMNTEAFF
TGTGCCAGCAGTTTCGGGATGAACACTGAAGCTTTCTTT
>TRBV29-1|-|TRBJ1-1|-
CSVGRGGMESEAFF
TGCAGCGTTGGACGTGGGGGGATGGAGTCTGAAGCTTTCTTT
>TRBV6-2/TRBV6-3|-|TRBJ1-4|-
CASSSTGSGEKLFF
TGTGCCAGCAGTTCAACAGGGTCCGGGGAAAAACTGTTTTTT
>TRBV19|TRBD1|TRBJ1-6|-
CASSSRTGGSYNLPLHF
TGTGCCAGTAGTTCACGGACAGGGGGCTCCTATAATTTACCCCTCCACTTT
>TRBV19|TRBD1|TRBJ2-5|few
CASSTHLSRTGGETQYF
TGTGCCAGTAGTACCCACTTGAGTAGGACAGGGGGAGAGACCCAGTACTTC
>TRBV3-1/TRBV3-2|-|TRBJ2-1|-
CASSQARAHEQFF
TGTGCCAGCAGCCAAGCGAGGGCCCATGAGCAGTTCTTC
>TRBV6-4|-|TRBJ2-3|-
CASSDGGPHTDTQYF
TGTGCCAGCAGTGACGGAGGGCCCCACACAGATACGCAGTATTTT
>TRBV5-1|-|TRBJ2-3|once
CASSLERGQLSTDTQYF
TGCGCCAGCAGCTTGGAAAGAGGTCAGCTTAGCACAGATACGCAGTATTTT
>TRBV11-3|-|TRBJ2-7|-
CASSQTGSPTYEQYF
TGTGCCAGCAGCCAAACGGGATCTCCCACCTACGAGCAGTACTTC
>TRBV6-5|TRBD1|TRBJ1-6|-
CAAGGQIHSPLHF
TGTGCCGCGGGGGGACAGATCCATTCACCCCTCCACTTT
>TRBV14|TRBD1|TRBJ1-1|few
CASSRHRKPGQGARNTEAFF
TGTGCCAGCAGCCGACATAGGAAACCGGGACAGGGGGCGCGGAACACTGAAGCTTTCTTT
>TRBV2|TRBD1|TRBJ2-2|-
CASSFRQGNTGELFF
TGTGCCAGCAGTTTCCGACAGGGTAACACCGGGGAGCTGTTTTTT
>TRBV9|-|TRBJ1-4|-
CASSPTGSYEKLFF
TGTGCCAGCAGCCCCACTGGGAGCTATGAAAAACTGTTTTTT
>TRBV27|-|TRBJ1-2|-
CASRGTLSSPYGYTF
TGTGCCAGCAGGGGTACCCTAAGTAGCCCCTATGGCTACACCTTC
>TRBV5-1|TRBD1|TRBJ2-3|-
CASSTEDRATDTQYF
TGCGCCAGCTCCACGGAGGACAGGGCCACAGATACGCAGTATTTT
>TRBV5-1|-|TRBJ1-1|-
CASRARAQGFNTEAFF
TGCGCCAGCAGGGCGCGGGCGCAGGGGTTTAACACTGAAGCTTTCTTT
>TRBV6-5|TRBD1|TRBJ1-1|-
CASRKGQGNTEAFF
TGTGCCAGCAGGAAAGGACAGGGGAACACTGAAGCTTTCTTT
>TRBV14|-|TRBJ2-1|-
CASSQGSISGTIPVGTGNEQFF
TGTGCCAGCAGCCAAGGAAGCATTTCCGGGACTATTCCCGTGGGGACAGGCAATGAGCAGTTCTTC
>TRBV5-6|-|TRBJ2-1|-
CASSPRGLQWNEQFF
TGTGCCAGCAGCCCCAGGGGCCTACAGTGGAATGAGCAGTTCTTC
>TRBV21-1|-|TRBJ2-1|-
CASSKGAQGVSYNEQFF
TGTGCCAGCAGCAAAGGTGCCCAGGGGGTTTCCTACAATGAGCAGTTCTTC
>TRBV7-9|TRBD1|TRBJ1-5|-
CASSTGAGSNQPQHF
TGTGCCAGCAGCACAGGGGCTGGGAGCAATCAGCCCCAGCATTTT
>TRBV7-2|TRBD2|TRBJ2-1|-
CASSLRTSGPRQFF
TGTGCCAGCAGCCTCCGGACTAGCGGGCCACGGCAGTTCTTC
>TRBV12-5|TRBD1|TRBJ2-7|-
CASDSGTGIYEQYF
TGTGCTAGTGATTCCGGGACAGGGATTTACGAGCAGTACTTC
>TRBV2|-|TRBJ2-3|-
CASSEGRRDTQYF
TGTGCCAGCAGTGAGGGGCGTCGAGATACGCAGTATTTT
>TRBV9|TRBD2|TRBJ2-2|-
CASSVRGVNTGELFF
TGTGCCAGCAGCGTTCGGGGGGTGAACACCGGGGAGCTGTTTTTT
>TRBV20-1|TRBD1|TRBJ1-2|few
CSASWGDRGTSYGYTF
TGCAGTGCTAGTTGGGGCGACAGGGGCACATCCTATGGCTACACCTTC
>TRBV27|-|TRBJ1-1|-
CASSLLSGGAEAFF
TGTGCCAGCAGTTTATTATCGGGGGGGGCTGAAGCTTTCTTT
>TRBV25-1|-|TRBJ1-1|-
CASSDRGLAKAFF
TGTGCCAGCAGTGACCGAGGACTGGCTAAAGCTTTCTTT